A single sample is the source of the 19 T cell receptor beta chains below, sequenced in a study of blood T cells in healthy people across ages. Using a J-beta primer mix together with a sample-barcoded 5' primer, a second PCR was run for roughly 7 to 11 cycles. TCRdb recomputed calls from the 5' RACE reads with MiXCR, one row per CDR3 protein. Of 1.5 million or so distinct CDR3 sequences detected, 42% appear once; the ten largest clones hold roughly 3.7%. Source material: blood. These receptors were collected from a woman aged 18-29 years in good health.

The rearrangement uses TRBV19 and TRBJ2-1; 7 bases match TRBD1. Germline V lookup: CDR1 LNHDA, CDR2 SQIVND (reference sequence). This CDR3 comprises 16 residues. Germline trimming cut 5 bases from V and 1 base from J; bases unmatched to any gene: 8. The CDR3 nucleotides read TGTGCCAGTAGTTCCTCCGGGACAGTGTCCTACAATGAGCAGTTCTTC. Encoded protein: CASSSSGTVSYNEQFF.

This clonotype was counted a few times. This rearrangement joins TRBV7-2 to TRBJ2-5; 10 bases agree with TRBD2. Trimming took 5 bases from V and 7 from J; bases not matched to a gene: 7. Germline V gene sequence: CDR1 SGHTA, CDR2 FQGNSA. The CDR3 length is 14 residues. This CDR3 is CASSPPSGGGTQYF. CDR3 DNA: TGTGCCAGCAGCCCCCCTAGCGGGGGCGGGACCCAGTACTTC. The full variable domain, rest sourced from reference TRBV7-2 and TRBJ2-5, is GAGVSQSPSNKVTEKGKDVELRCDPISGHTALYWYRQSLGQGLEFLIYFQGNSAPDKSGLPSDRFSAERTGGSVSTLTIQRTQQEDSAVYLCASSPPSGGGTQYFGPGTRLLVL.

The chain has TRBV28 and TRBJ1-4; D possibly corresponds to TRBD1 (6 bases). The V gene lost 5 bases and the J gene lost 7 bases, with 14 bases spanning the gap. CDR1 is MDHEN, CDR2 SYDVKM, per germline. The CDR3 covers 14 residues. The CDR3 DNA is TGTGCCAGCAGTACACAGGGTTCGGTTGAAAAACTGTTTTTT. Translated, it gives CASSTQGSVEKLFF.

V gene TRBV12-3 or TRBV12-4 combines with J gene TRBJ2-5; D might be TRBD2 (6 bases). The J call may not be correct, given that the DNA end is closer to TRBJ2-7. The CDR3 is 17 residues long. This CDR3 reads CASSFYRGSSVIDEQYF. DNA of the CDR3: TGTGCCAGCAGTTTTTACAGAGGGTCTAGCGTTATCGACGAGCAGTACTTC.

This clonotype was counted a few times. V is TRBV6-2 or TRBV6-3 and J is TRBJ1-5, with D uncertain. The V and J ends lost 0 bases and 11 bases respectively, with 14 bases between them. Germline lookup yields CDR1 MNHEY and CDR2 SVGEGT. The CDR3 totals 14 residues. The CDR3 DNA follows: TGTGCCAGCAGTTACTCGATGGACCTAGCCTCCCAGCATTTT. Encoded protein: CASSYSMDLASQHF.

This clonotype has more than one count but fewer than ten. The V and J genes are TRBV15 and TRBJ1-6; D is perhaps TRBD1 (5 bases). The V end was cut by 3 bases, the J end by 9 bases, with 15 bases between. Germline CDR1 LNHNV, CDR2 YYDKDF (reference sequence). This CDR3 has 15 amino acids. CDR3 sequence: CATSSGQPRGSPLHF. CDR3 DNA sequence: TGTGCCACCAGCAGCGGTCAACCGAGGGGTTCACCCCTCCACTTT.

This chain connects TRBV30 to TRBJ1-2; D gene uncertain. Germline CDR1 reads GTSNPN; CDR2 reads SVGIG (reference sequence). The CDR3 sequence is 13 residues long. The V gene lost 3 bases and the J gene lost 2 bases, with 10 bases spanning the gap. The chain's CDR3 is CAWSSNWNYGYTF. Here the CDR3 DNA reads TGTGCCTGGAGCTCCAATTGGAACTATGGCTACACCTTC.

V usage is TRBV5-1 and J usage is TRBJ1-5, with a possible D match to TRBD1 (6 bases). CDR3 length equals 15 residues. V was trimmed by 4 bases and J by 6 bases, leaving 17 bases between them. Germline-derived CDR1 and CDR2 are SGHRS and YFSETQ. CDR3 nucleotides: TGCGCCAGCAGCCCCAATGGGGGGGCCAGTCAGCCCCAGCATTTT. It encodes CASSPNGGASQPQHF.

This clonotype was seen a few times. The rearrangement uses TRBV29-1 and TRBJ2-7, with 10 bases fitting TRBD2. Germline-derived CDR1 and CDR2 are SQVTM and ANQGSEA. V lost 0 bases, J lost 6 bases, and 11 bases stayed unmatched. This CDR3 comprises 16 residues. The CDR3 is CSVEDPLAGDSGEQYF. The DNA for the CDR3 is TGCAGCGTTGAAGATCCCCTAGCGGGGGATTCGGGCGAGCAGTACTTC.

This chain uses TRBV3-1 with TRBJ1-5; TRBD1 matches at 8 bases. J was trimmed by 0 bases and V by 4 bases; bases with no gene match: 2. This CDR3 contains 15 residues. Per the germline V gene, CDR1 is LGHDT and CDR2 is YNNKEL (reference sequence). The CDR3 coding sequence is TGTGCCAGCAGCCCGGGACAGGTTAGCAATCAGCCCCAGCATTTT. Its translation is CASSPGQVSNQPQHF.

This clonotype was observed a single time. One junction end does not reproduce the germline sequence, and a read error may be involved. The chain joins TRBV7-2 to TRBJ2-1; no reliable D call. This CDR3 has 12 residues. Germline V gene data show CDR1 as SGHTA and CDR2 as FQGNSA. The CDR3 sequence is CACSSGSDEQFF. In DNA form, the CDR3 reads TGTGCCTGCAGCTCCGGGTCGGATGAGCAGTTCTTC.

This clonotype was detected a few times. V usage is TRBV14 and J usage is TRBJ2-1, with 8 bases identical to TRBD1. The CDR3 loop spans 15 amino acids. V lost 0 bases, J lost 8 bases, and 6 bases stayed unmatched. Germline values: CDR1 SGHDN, CDR2 FVKESK. The CDR3: CASSQDWDRRDEQFF. The CDR3 DNA is TGTGCCAGCAGCCAAGATTGGGACAGGAGAGATGAGCAGTTCTTC.

This sequence joins TRBV6-6 and TRBJ2-1, with TRBD2 identical over 11 bases. Germline V gene sequence: CDR1 MNHNY, CDR2 SVGAGI (reference sequence). Trimming cost V 1 base and J 8 bases; bases outside gene matches: 7. CDR3 length: 16 amino acids. The CDR3 DNA follows: TGTGCCAGCAGTTACTTGGGACTAGCGGTTAGCGATGAGCAGTTCTTC. It is translated as CASSYLGLAVSDEQFF.

V gene TRBV6-5 combines with J gene TRBJ2-5, with 9 positions matching TRBD1. Germline V gives CDR1 MNHEY, CDR2 SVGAGI. V shed 6 bases, J shed 4 bases, and the junction held 6 bases outside the gene matches. The CDR3 has 14 amino acids. Here the CDR3 reads CASREDRGRETQYF. CDR3 sequence (DNA): TGTGCCAGCAGAGAGGACAGGGGAAGAGAGACCCAGTACTTC.

The rearrangement joins TRBV11-2 to TRBJ2-1, with unresolved D. V was cut by 4 bases and J by 9 bases, with 25 bases left in between. Per germline, CDR1 SGHAT and CDR2 FQNNGV. The length of the CDR3 is 17 residues. The CDR3 reads CASSSYLDISGTGEQFF. For the CDR3, the DNA is TGTGCCAGCAGCTCCTACCTTGACATATCTGGCACCGGTGAGCAGTTCTTC.

The chain combines TRBV5-1 with TRBJ2-7, with TRBD2 identical over 9 bases. Germline loops: CDR1 SGHRS, CDR2 YFSETQ. The CDR3 runs to 17 residues. Trimming removed 0 bases from V and 0 bases from J; junction bases left unmatched: 7. The CDR3: CASSLGASGDYSYEQYF. CDR3 in DNA: TGCGCCAGCAGCTTGGGGGCTAGCGGGGACTACTCCTACGAGCAGTACTTC.

In this sample, this clonotype turned up a few times. The rearrangement links TRBV4-1 to TRBJ2-1; maybe TRBD2 (6 bases). The V end was cut by 4 bases, the J end by 9 bases, with 19 bases between. This CDR3 region has 15 residues. The germline V gene has CDR1 MGHRA and CDR2 YSYEKL. The CDR3 DNA sequence: TGCGCCAGCAGCCCCGGCGTGGCTGCGGGGCGTGAGCAGTTCTTC. Protein product: CASSPGVAAGREQFF.

The chain couples TRBV27 to TRBJ2-5, with D uncertain. The V end lost 2 bases, the J end lost 5 bases, and 12 bases lay between the germline ends. This CDR3 is 14 amino acids long. Per the germline V gene, CDR1 is MNHEY and CDR2 is SMNVEV (reference sequence). CDR3 in DNA: TGTGCCAGCAGTTTAACCCCAGGTTGGGAGACCCAGTACTTC. Translating it yields CASSLTPGWETQYF.

CDR3 nucleotide sequence: TGTGCCAGCAGCCTCGGGACTAGCGGGGACTATACGCAGTATTTT. Protein product: CASSLGTSGDYTQYF. This sequence joins TRBV3-1 and TRBJ2-3; 13 bases align to TRBD2. Germline V lookup: CDR1 LGHDT, CDR2 YNNKEL (reference sequence). V shed 4 bases, J shed 7 bases, and the junction held 5 bases outside the gene matches. The CDR3 loop spans 15 amino acids.